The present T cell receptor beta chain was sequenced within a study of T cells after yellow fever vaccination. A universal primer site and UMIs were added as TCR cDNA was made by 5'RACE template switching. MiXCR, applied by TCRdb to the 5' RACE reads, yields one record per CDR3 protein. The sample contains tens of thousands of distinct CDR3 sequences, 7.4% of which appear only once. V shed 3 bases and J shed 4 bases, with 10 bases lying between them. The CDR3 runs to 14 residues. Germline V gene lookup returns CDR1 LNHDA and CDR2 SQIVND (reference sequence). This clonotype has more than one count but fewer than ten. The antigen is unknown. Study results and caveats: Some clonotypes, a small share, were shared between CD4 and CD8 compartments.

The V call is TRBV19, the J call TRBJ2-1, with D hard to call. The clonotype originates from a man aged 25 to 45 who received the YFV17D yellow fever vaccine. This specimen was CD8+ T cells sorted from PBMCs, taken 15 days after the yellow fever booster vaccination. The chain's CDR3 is CASSMLLRYNEQFF. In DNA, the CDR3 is TGTGCCAGTAGTATGTTACTGCGGTACAATGAGCAGTTCTTC.